The entry below describes one T cell receptor beta chain. Its antigen is still unknown. Cells stained for CD3, CD4, CD8, CD45RA and CD27 were sorted into four subsets. The data stem from a study of naive and memory T cell subsets. The beta constant-region primer was an equimolar mix of two oligonucleotides covering TRBC1 and TRBC2. Ligated cDNA was amplified by four rounds of PCR with nested alpha and beta constant-region primers and SP2. A 12-nucleotide UMI and the SP2 primer were added to the cDNA 3' end by oligonucleotide ligation. TCRdb recomputed calls from the UMI-ligation and nested PCR reads with MiXCR, one row per CDR3 protein. The sample shows tens of thousands of distinct CDR3 sequences, roughly 10% of them seen only once. This CDR3 has 18 amino acids. Per germline, CDR1 PRHDT and CDR2 FYEKMQ (reference sequence). Trimming took off 1 base at V and 3 bases at J, with 16 bases between the two ends.

Study-wide results and limits: Each distinct alpha or beta sequence counts as one clonotype. In naive cells, over 85% of TCR sequences were seen only once. A few larger clonotypes appeared in naive repertoires, especially CD8, possibly memory cells re-expressing CD45RA.

V and J are TRBV13 and TRBJ2-6; the D call may be TRBD1 or TRBD2 (5 bases each). The sample taken for sequencing was naive CD4+ T cells from blood. This receptor was obtained from a human donor in good health. For the CDR3, the DNA is TGTGCCAGCAGCTTAGTAGGCCGTCGGGGCGGTGGGGCCAACGTCCTGACTTTC. This codes for CASSLVGRRGGGANVLTF.